Shown below are 18 T cell receptor beta chains from a single sample sequenced in a study of T cell repertoires in cytomegalovirus infection. Their antigens remain unidentified. One entry per CDR3 protein, called by TCRdb with MiXCR from the reads. Found here are some 590,000 distinct CDR3 sequences, about 40% of them singletons; the top ten hold 40% to 60%. The input for sequencing was cultured PBMCs, taken from culture after CMV antigen stimulation. The receptors come from a human donor in good health (CMV status not recorded). Some clones in this sample may be carry-over from other donors' samples.

The chain has TRBV28 and TRBJ2-7; 10 bases align to TRBD1. This CDR3 is 14 amino acids long. V lost 8 bases and J lost 5; bases outside the gene matches: 9. The germline CDR1 and CDR2 sequences are MDHEN and SYDVKM. CDR3 DNA: TGTGCCAGCGTAAATGCCGGGACAGGGGACGAGCAGTACTTC. Translating it yields CASVNAGTGDEQYF.

On this clonotype: One end of the junction fails to match germline, which may point to a read error. The genes are TRBV6-1 and TRBJ1-5; D is perhaps TRBD1 (6 bases). In germline, CDR1 is MNHNS, CDR2 SASEGT. The CDR3 loop spans 22 amino acids. The CDR3 region is CASSERGKDSGRPHRSNQAQHF. CDR3 nucleotides: TGTGCCAGCAGTGAAAGGGGGAAGGACAGCGGTAGGCCTCACCGTAGCAATCAGGCCCAGCATTTT.

V and J are TRBV25-1 and TRBJ2-7; D gene uncertain. The CDR3 covers 11 residues. Trimming took off 10 bases at V and 2 bases at J, with 9 bases between the two ends. Germline V gene data show CDR1 as MGHDK and CDR2 as SYGVNS. CDR3 region: CATDGPYEQYF. The CDR3 DNA reads as TGTGCCACCGATGGGCCCTACGAGCAGTACTTC.

In this sample, this clonotype turned up once. The chain joins TRBV4-1 to TRBJ1-3; D is unresolved. From germline, CDR1 is MGHRA and CDR2 YSYEKL. V dropped 1 base and J dropped 4 bases, with 14 bases sitting between them. The CDR3 length is 16 residues. The CDR3 DNA follows: TGCGCCAGCAGCCAAGTTCTCCGCGAACGAGGAAACACCATATATTTT. Translating gives CASSQVLRERGNTIYF.

J is TRBJ2-7 and V is TRBV7-2; no definite D call. In germline, CDR1 is SGHTA, CDR2 FQGNSA. This CDR3 is 13 amino acids long. V was clipped by 5 bases and J by 5 bases, with 13 bases between them. CDR3 sequence reads: CASSPLYRHEQYF. As DNA, the CDR3 is TGTGCCAGCAGCCCGCTTTATAGGCACGAGCAGTACTTC.

This clonotype was counted at least ten times. This chain uses TRBV7-2 with TRBJ2-7; no firm D call. Trimming took off 0 bases at V and 3 bases at J, with 12 bases between the two ends. The CDR3 consists of 15 residues. The germline gives CDR1 SGHTA, CDR2 FQGNSA. The CDR3 reads CASSLAADQIYEQYF. In DNA form, the CDR3 reads TGTGCCAGCAGCTTAGCCGCGGACCAAATCTACGAGCAGTACTTC.

This chain connects TRBV4-1 to TRBJ1-3; a possible D gene is TRBD1 (5 bases). The germline gives CDR1 MGHRA, CDR2 YSYEKL. This CDR3 is 15 amino acids long. Trimming pared 6 bases from V and 0 bases from J, leaving 12 bases between. The CDR3 DNA follows: TGCGCCAGCAGACAGGAGGAGTTCTCTGGAAACACCATATATTTT. Translated: CASRQEEFSGNTIYF.

The rearrangement uses TRBV5-1 and TRBJ2-1; 12 bases agree with TRBD2. CDR1 and CDR2 (germline): SGHRS, YFSETQ. The CDR3 sequence is 17 residues long. The V and J ends lost 2 bases and 10 bases, in that order; junction bases with no gene match: 13. This CDR3 is CASSLPSLAGGPKEQFF. CDR3 in DNA: TGCGCCAGCAGCTTACCTTCCCTAGCGGGAGGGCCTAAGGAGCAGTTCTTC.

The chain carries TRBV7-2 and TRBJ2-5; 8 bases are a match to TRBD1. Germline CDR1 SGHTA, CDR2 FQGNSA. This CDR3 region has 15 residues. The V and J ends lost 3 bases and 2 bases, in that order; junction bases with no gene match: 5. The CDR3 nucleotides read TGTGCCAGCAGCTTCCGGACAGGGCGGCAAGAGACCCAGTACTTC. Protein product: CASSFRTGRQETQYF. Looking up the rest from reference TRBV7-2 and TRBJ2-5 gives the full variable domain: GAGVSQSPSNKVTEKGKDVELRCDPISGHTALYWYRQSLGQGLEFLIYFQGNSAPDKSGLPSDRFSAERTGGSVSTLTIQRTQQEDSAVYLCASSFRTGRQETQYFGPGTRLLVL.

This clonotype came up a few times. The chain carries TRBV7-9 and TRBJ2-3; unclear D gene. Germline loops: CDR1 SEHNR, CDR2 FQNEAQ (reference sequence). V dropped 5 bases and J dropped 1 base, with 13 bases sitting between them. There are 15 residues in the CDR3. The CDR3 sequence is CASSPGKQRTDTQYF. CDR3 coding DNA: TGTGCCAGCAGCCCCGGAAAGCAGCGCACAGATACGCAGTATTTT.

The chain joins TRBV6-1 to TRBJ2-3, with a possible D match to TRBD2 (6 bases). This CDR3 comprises 16 residues. The germline CDR1 and CDR2 sequences are MNHNS and SASEGT. The V end lost 6 bases, the J end lost 4 bases, and 20 bases lay between the germline ends. The CDR3 loop is CASSRGTSRRPDTQYF. As DNA, the CDR3 is TGTGCCAGCAGCCGCGGGACTTCTAGACGTCCAGATACGCAGTATTTT.

The sample holds a few counts of this clonotype. The chain has TRBV7-2 and TRBJ1-2; D gene unclear. Germline V gene data show CDR1 as SGHTA and CDR2 as FQGNSA. Trimming cost V 4 bases and J 7 bases, with 19 bases left between them. This CDR3 is built from 15 residues. CDR3 DNA sequence: TGTGCCAGCAGCTCAGTAAATTCAGGTACTCGTGGCTACACCTTC. It is translated as CASSSVNSGTRGYTF. Drawing the rest from reference TRBV7-2 and TRBJ1-2, the complete variable domain is GAGVSQSPSNKVTEKGKDVELRCDPISGHTALYWYRQSLGQGLEFLIYFQGNSAPDKSGLPSDRFSAERTGGSVSTLTIQRTQQEDSAVYLCASSSVNSGTRGYTFGSGTRLTVV.

This clonotype showed up just once. The genes are TRBV6-1 and TRBJ1-3; D is unresolved. The CDR3 spans 14 residues. Trimming removed 10 bases from V and 0 bases from J, with 13 bases in between. CDR1 is MNHNS and CDR2 is SASEGT in the germline V gene. As DNA, the CDR3 is TGTGCCACCTCAGCACGAATCTCTGGAAACACCATATATTTT. It encodes CATSARISGNTIYF.

CDR3 sequence: CASSPLRQEETQYF. The CDR3 coding sequence is TGTGCCAGCAGCCCTTTAAGACAGGAAGAGACCCAGTACTTC. The chain joins TRBV6-2 or TRBV6-3 to TRBJ2-5; possible D gene TRBD1, 6 bases. CDR1 and CDR2 from the germline V gene are MNHEY and SVGEGT. The germline V and J ends were trimmed by 6 bases and 3 bases, with 14 bases remaining between them. CDR3 length: 14 amino acids.

This clonotype was seen a handful of times. The J gene is TRBJ1-1, the V gene TRBV6-5; possibly TRBD1 for D (5 bases). The V gene's germline CDR1 is MNHEY and CDR2 SVGAGI. Trimming left V 3 bases short and J 3 bases short, with 11 bases between. The CDR3 length is 14 residues. CDR3 nucleotide sequence: TGTGCCAGCAGTTATGACAGCGCTTACACTGAAGCTTTCTTT. Translation: CASSYDSAYTEAFF.

The chain has TRBV23-1 and TRBJ2-3, with D possibly called TRBD1 or TRBD2 (6 bases each). TRBV23-1 qualifies as an ORF whose function is uncertain. Between the trimmed V and J ends, which lost 1 base and 4 bases, there was a span of 18 bases. The CDR3 has 17 residues. The CDR3 sequence is CASSQYRGRLEADTQYF. DNA for the CDR3: TGCGCCAGCAGTCAATATCGGGGGCGACTAGAGGCAGATACGCAGTATTTT.

This clonotype was counted ten times or more. The chain joins TRBV6-1 to TRBJ2-7, with D tentatively TRBD1 (5 bases). Germline CDR1 is MNHNS and CDR2 is SASEGT. This CDR3 spans 14 amino acids. Trimming took 6 bases from V and 2 from J, leaving 14 bases between them. The DNA for the CDR3 is TGTGCCAGCAGCAATTGGGGCCGTACCTACGAGCAGTACTTC. This codes for CASSNWGRTYEQYF.

The chain couples TRBV6-6 to TRBJ1-3, with D possibly being TRBD1 (5 bases). This CDR3 is built from 17 residues. V lost 2 bases and J 1 base, leaving 15 bases between the germline ends. Germline V gene sequence: CDR1 MNHNY, CDR2 SVGAGI (reference sequence). DNA of the CDR3: TGTGCCAGCAGTTACACCATCCCGGGGGTATCTGGAAACACCATATATTTT. This sequence encodes CASSYTIPGVSGNTIYF.